A single sample is the source of the 8 T cell receptor beta chains below, sequenced in a study of T cells in Graves' hyperthyroidism and ophthalmopathy. Authors of the study amplified TCR beta CDR3 regions from RNA transcripts. First-round RT-PCR with HTBI primers amplified the TCR CDR3 region. Each CDR3 protein is one row after TCRdb ran MiXCR on the multiplex PCR reads. The sample has under 400,000 distinct CDR3 sequences, about 16% seen once. Sequenced material: blood. These receptors were collected from a woman aged 55-75 years with Graves' ophthalmopathy.

This clonotype was observed many times. The chain joins TRBV30 to TRBJ2-7; D gene unclear. Deletions cut 5 bases from V and 6 bases from J, with 20 bases between. The CDR3 runs to 14 residues. CDR1 is GTSNPN, CDR2 SVGIG, per germline (reference sequence). The DNA of the CDR3 is TGTGCCTGGTCTCCGAGGCCGGTCCCCGGCGAGCAGTACTTC. Its protein is CAWSPRPVPGEQYF.

This clonotype has a count of ten or more. This chain connects TRBV24-1 to TRBJ2-7; 9 nucleotides match TRBD1. The CDR3 sequence is 13 residues long. Unmatched junction bases numbered 8, after V lost 9 bases and J lost 6 bases. CDR1 is KGHDR, CDR2 SFDVKD, per germline. The CDR3 nucleotides are TGTGCCACCGTCCGGGACAGGGTCAGCGAGCAGTACTTC. Its protein is CATVRDRVSEQYF.

This clonotype has ten or more counts. The V call is TRBV29-1, the J call TRBJ2-3; D may be TRBD2 (5 bases). The CDR3 length is 14 residues. Germline V gene lookup returns CDR1 SQVTM and CDR2 ANQGSEA. V was shortened by 4 bases and J by 3 bases, with 14 bases between the two germline ends. In DNA, the CDR3 is TGCAGCGTTGCCATAGGGAGTTTGACAGATACGCAGTATTTT. It encodes CSVAIGSLTDTQYF.

This clonotype was found many times. The genes are TRBV28 and TRBJ2-4, with 7 nucleotides matching TRBD2. The CDR3 is made up of 15 amino acids. The V gene's germline CDR1 is MDHEN and CDR2 SYDVKM. J gave up 9 bases and V 5 bases, and 13 bases lay outside the gene matches. In DNA form, the CDR3 reads TGTGCCAGCAGTGTACCGGGAGGATACGAGGGCATTCAGTACTTC. Translation: CASSVPGGYEGIQYF.

This clonotype occurred a few times. The V gene is TRBV20-1, the J gene TRBJ1-5; D is unclear. The CDR3 has 14 amino acids. V dropped 3 bases and J dropped 0 bases, with 9 bases sitting between them. CDR1 DFQATT and CDR2 SNEGSKA come from the germline V gene (reference sequence). This chain's CDR3 is CSARGETSNQPQHF. The CDR3 bases are TGCAGTGCTAGGGGAGAGACTAGCAATCAGCCCCAGCATTTT.

The sample holds many counts of this clonotype. This chain joins TRBV5-1 and TRBJ2-1; no reliable D call. Trimming removed 3 bases at V and 3 bases at J, with 10 bases between. The germline V gene has CDR1 SGHRS and CDR2 YFSETQ. This CDR3 comprises 14 residues. CDR3 coding DNA: TGCGCCAGCAGCTCCCAGAGAGTCTACAATGAGCAGTTCTTC. It translates to CASSSQRVYNEQFF.

This clonotype was observed many times. The rearrangement uses TRBV5-1 and TRBJ2-2, with 7 bases matching TRBD1. This CDR3 spans 16 amino acids. Germline-derived CDR1 and CDR2 are SGHRS and YFSETQ. Germline trimming cut 4 bases from V and 6 bases from J; bases unmatched to any gene: 12. CDR3 amino acids: CASSRYRGTSAGELFF. CDR3 sequence (DNA): TGCGCCAGCAGCCGATACAGGGGCACAAGTGCCGGGGAGCTGTTTTTT.

This clonotype was seen many times. The rearrangement links TRBV18 to TRBJ1-1; no reliable D call. This CDR3 is built from 14 residues. Trimming shortened V by 3 bases and J by 0 bases, and 8 bases separated the two germline ends. Germline V gene sequence: CDR1 KGHSH, CDR2 LQKENI. The CDR3 DNA is TGTGCCAGCTCACCGAGCACCATGAACACTGAAGCTTTCTTT. Translation gives CASSPSTMNTEAFF.